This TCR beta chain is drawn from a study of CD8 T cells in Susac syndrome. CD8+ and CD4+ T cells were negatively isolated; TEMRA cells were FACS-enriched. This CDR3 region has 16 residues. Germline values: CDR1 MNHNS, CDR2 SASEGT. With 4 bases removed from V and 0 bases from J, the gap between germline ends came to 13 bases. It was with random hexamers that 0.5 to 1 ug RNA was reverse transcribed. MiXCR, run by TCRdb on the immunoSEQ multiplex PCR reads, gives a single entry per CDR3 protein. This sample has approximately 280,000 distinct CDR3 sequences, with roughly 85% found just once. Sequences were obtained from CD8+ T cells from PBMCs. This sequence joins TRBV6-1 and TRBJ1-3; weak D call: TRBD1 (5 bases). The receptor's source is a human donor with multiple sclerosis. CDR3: CASSARGTNSGNTIYF. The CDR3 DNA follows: TGTGCCAGCAGTGCCCGCGGGACCAACTCTGGAAACACCATATATTTT.